One sample yielded the 15 T cell receptor beta chains listed below, sequenced in a study of T cell repertoires in cytomegalovirus infection. Their antigens are not known. Via MiXCR, TCRdb re-called the reads, giving one row per CDR3 protein. The sample gives around 25,000 distinct CDR3 sequences, under 20% of which show up once; approximately 81% is in the top ten. This sample comprised CD8+ T cells from cultured PBMCs, obtained from culture after CMV antigen stimulation. Receptors were obtained from a human donor in good health (CMV status not recorded). Some clones in this sample may be carry-over from other donors' samples.

Of note for this clonotype: Germline and junction disagree at one end, which may indicate a read error. The CDR3 spells CRRSLAVDTQYF. In nucleotides, the CDR3 is TGCCGAAGGTCCCTCGCCGTAGATACGCAGTATTTT. This chain joins TRBV7-6 and TRBJ2-3; no reliable D call. This CDR3 comprises 12 residues. Germline lookup yields CDR1 SGHVS and CDR2 FNYEAQ.

This clonotype turned up a few times. J is TRBJ1-1 and V is TRBV7-9, with D hard to call. This CDR3 has 11 residues. V was clipped by 5 bases and J by 7 bases, with 8 bases between them. CDR1 SEHNR and CDR2 FQNEAQ come from the germline V gene (reference sequence). Here the CDR3 reads CASSPSSEAFF. For the CDR3, the DNA is TGTGCCAGCAGCCCAAGTAGTGAAGCTTTCTTT. The variable domain in full, with the rest retrieved from reference TRBV7-9 and TRBJ1-1, is DTGVSQNPRHKITKRGQNVTFRCDPISEHNRLYWYRQTLGQGPEFLTYFQNEAQLEKSRLLSDRFSAERPKGSFSTLEIQRTEQGDSAMYLCASSPSSEAFFGQGTRLTVV.

This clonotype was counted between two and nine times. The rearrangement uses TRBV19 and TRBJ2-7, with TRBD2 identical over 7 bases. V gave up 10 bases and J gave up 2 bases; unmatched junction bases: 14. Germline lookup yields CDR1 LNHDA and CDR2 SQIVND (reference sequence). This CDR3 comprises 15 residues. CDR3: CATGPYPSGTYEQYF. CDR3 DNA sequence: TGTGCCACAGGACCCTACCCTAGCGGCACCTACGAGCAGTACTTC.

The V gene is TRBV7-9, the J gene TRBJ2-4; TRBD1 or TRBD2 may be the D gene (5 bases each). Germline values: CDR1 SEHNR, CDR2 FQNEAQ (reference sequence). Trimming shortened V by 4 bases and J by 0 bases, and 13 bases separated the two germline ends. The CDR3 length is 16 residues. Here the CDR3 reads CASSSPGALAKNIQYF. The CDR3 nucleotides are TGTGCCAGCAGCTCCCCCGGGGCTCTAGCCAAAAACATTCAGTACTTC.

The chain couples TRBV12-3 or TRBV12-4 to TRBJ2-1, with 10 bases lining up with TRBD2. The CDR3 consists of 17 residues. Trimming cost V 5 bases and J 9 bases; bases outside gene matches: 16. The CDR3 coding sequence is TGTGCCAGCAGTGTCCCTAGCGGGGGTCCTTTGGGGGGTGAGCAGTTCTTC. It yields the protein CASSVPSGGPLGGEQFF.

The rearrangement uses TRBV12-3 or TRBV12-4 and TRBJ1-1; D uncertain. The CDR3 sequence is 13 residues long. Trimming left V 4 bases short and J 1 base short, with 7 bases between. In nucleotides, the CDR3 is TGTGCCAGCAGTTATAGGAGGAACACTGAAGCTTTCTTT. Amino acid sequence: CASSYRRNTEAFF.

The rearrangement links TRBV6-1 to TRBJ1-3; 7 nucleotides agree with TRBD1. Unmatched junction bases numbered 9, after V lost 5 bases and J lost 2 bases. The CDR3 is 16 residues long. Germline V CDR1 and CDR2: MNHNS, SASEGT. Written as DNA, the CDR3 is TGTGCCAGCAGTTCGCAACAGGGGATGGCTGGAAACACCATATATTTT. Translation: CASSSQQGMAGNTIYF.

This clonotype was seen a few times. The chain's CDR3 is CASSRGSEQFF. CDR3 in DNA: TGTGCCAGCAGCCGGGGAAGTGAGCAGTTCTTC. The J gene is TRBJ2-1, the V gene TRBV7-8; tentative D call: TRBD2 (5 bases). CDR1 SGHVS and CDR2 FQNEAQ come from the germline V gene. The CDR3 covers 11 residues. Deletions cut 5 bases from V and 9 bases from J, with 8 bases between.

This clonotype turned up a few times. The rearrangement joins TRBV6-1 to TRBJ1-1; no reliable D call. CDR3 length: 15 residues. CDR1 MNHNS and CDR2 SASEGT come from the germline V gene. Trimming took off 3 bases at V and 0 bases at J, with 11 bases between the two ends. The CDR3 loop reads CASSEAVELNTEAFF. Here the CDR3 DNA reads TGTGCCAGCAGTGAGGCGGTCGAGTTGAACACTGAAGCTTTCTTT.

The count of this clonotype is one. This sequence joins TRBV12-3 or TRBV12-4 and TRBJ2-1; D ambiguous. The CDR3 extends over 14 amino acids. The ends were cut back, 6 bases at V and 6 bases at J, with 15 bases in the middle. CDR3 residues: CASSIHRVANEQFF. DNA for the CDR3: TGTGCCAGCAGCATCCACCGGGTCGCCAATGAGCAGTTCTTC.

The J gene is TRBJ2-7, the V gene TRBV29-1, with D possibly being TRBD2 (5 bases). Germline V gene lookup returns CDR1 SQVTM and CDR2 ANQGSEA. Trimming cost V 1 base and J 2 bases, with 12 bases left between them. The CDR3 has 14 amino acids. This CDR3 is CSVEVRDLPYEQYF. The CDR3 region has the DNA TGCAGCGTTGAAGTGAGGGATTTACCCTACGAGCAGTACTTC.

The V gene is TRBV10-2, the J gene TRBJ1-5; 11 positions agree with TRBD1. The CDR3 runs to 16 residues. The germline gives CDR1 WSHSY, CDR2 SAAADI. V lost 3 bases, J lost 2 bases, and 3 bases stayed unmatched. The CDR3 loop is CASSERDRGGNQPQHF. In DNA, the CDR3 is TGCGCCAGCAGTGAACGGGACAGGGGGGGCAATCAGCCCCAGCATTTT.

This clonotype was detected a few times. The chain employs TRBV28 and TRBJ2-1; no definite D call. The CDR3 sequence is 16 residues long. V lost 6 bases and J 7 bases, leaving 22 bases between the germline ends. The V gene's germline CDR1 is MDHEN and CDR2 SYDVKM. CDR3 loop: CASSLPGESGINEQFF. The CDR3 DNA reads TGTGCCAGCAGCCTTCCCGGAGAGTCCGGTATAAATGAGCAGTTCTTC. The full variable domain, rest sourced from reference TRBV28 and TRBJ2-1, is DVKVTQSSRYLVKRTGEKVFLECVQDMDHENMFWYRQDPGLGLRLIYFSYDVKMKEKGDIPEGYSVSREKKERFSLILESASTNQTSMYLCASSLPGESGINEQFFGPGTRLTVL.

This sequence joins TRBV6-6 and TRBJ1-1; no definite D call. V was trimmed by 0 bases and J by 14 bases, leaving 7 bases between them. Germline CDR1 MNHNY, CDR2 SVGAGI (reference sequence). CDR3 length: 10 amino acids. CDR3: CASSYSAVFF. The CDR3 nucleotides are TGTGCCAGCAGTTACTCAGCAGTGTTCTTT.

This clonotype has more than one count but fewer than ten. The V gene is TRBV7-2, the J gene TRBJ2-7; the D gene is possibly TRBD1 (5 bases). Trimming removed 3 bases from V and 3 bases from J, with 9 bases in between. This CDR3 comprises 13 residues. The V gene's germline CDR1 is SGHTA and CDR2 FQGNSA. As DNA, the CDR3 is TGTGCCAGCAGCTTGCGTCAGGGCTACGAGCAGTACTTC. Protein: CASSLRQGYEQYF.